The source of this TCR beta chain is a study of cytomegalovirus exposure and HLA in healthy donors. General study findings and limits: It was assumed in the presence/absence analyses that sequencing depth was roughly uniform across donors.

V lost 2 bases and J 4 bases, leaving 5 bases between the germline ends. This CDR3 spans 13 amino acids. Germline V gene sequence: CDR1 MNHEY, CDR2 SVGAGI. Vbeta (60) and Jbeta (13) primers were used in the PCR. The table came from immunoSEQ multiplex PCR; TCRdb's copy has only in-frame clones and leaves some out. The sample lists roughly 140,000 clones, 70% to 80% seen once, with 2.4% in the top ten. This clone was counted a single time. Its specificity is unknown. This chain joins TRBV6-5 and TRBJ1-4, with D uncertain. The receptor was isolated from a woman between 18 and 29 years old in good health and CMV-seropositive. The sequenced material came from PBMCs. CDR3 loop: CASSYVINEKLFF. The CDR3 nucleotides are TGTGCCAGCAGTTACGTCATTAATGAAAAACTGTTTTTT.